The present T cell receptor (beta chain) was sequenced within a study of glioma-infiltrating T cells after dendritic cell vaccination. Study at large: Autologous tumor lysate-pulsed dendritic cell vaccination was given between the early 2000s and the early 2010s. Findings of the study overall: Only a small number of patients had complete blood and tumor samples. No direct clonality-survival link was found; a diverse polyclonal response may matter.

Comment on this clone: The antigen is unknown. This CDR3 is also generated by other DNA sequences in the sample.

The PCR used 60 V beta and 13 J beta primers. Using immunoSEQ multiplex PCR, the repertoire was profiled, and TCRdb retains in-frame clones only, with some absent. Counted here are approximately 100,000 clones, roughly 80% occurring once; the ten biggest clones make up 10% to 15%. This TCR derives from a human donor with glioblastoma. The material was blood, obtained before dendritic cell vaccination.

CDR3 bases: TGCGCCAGCAGCTTGAACCAGGGAAGAAACACCATATATTTT. As protein: CASSLNQGRNTIYF. The genes are TRBV5-1 and TRBJ1-3; possible D gene TRBD1, 5 bases. The CDR3 totals 14 residues. Germline V gene sequence: CDR1 SGHRS, CDR2 YFSETQ. Trimming took off 1 base at V and 5 bases at J, with 10 bases between the two ends.